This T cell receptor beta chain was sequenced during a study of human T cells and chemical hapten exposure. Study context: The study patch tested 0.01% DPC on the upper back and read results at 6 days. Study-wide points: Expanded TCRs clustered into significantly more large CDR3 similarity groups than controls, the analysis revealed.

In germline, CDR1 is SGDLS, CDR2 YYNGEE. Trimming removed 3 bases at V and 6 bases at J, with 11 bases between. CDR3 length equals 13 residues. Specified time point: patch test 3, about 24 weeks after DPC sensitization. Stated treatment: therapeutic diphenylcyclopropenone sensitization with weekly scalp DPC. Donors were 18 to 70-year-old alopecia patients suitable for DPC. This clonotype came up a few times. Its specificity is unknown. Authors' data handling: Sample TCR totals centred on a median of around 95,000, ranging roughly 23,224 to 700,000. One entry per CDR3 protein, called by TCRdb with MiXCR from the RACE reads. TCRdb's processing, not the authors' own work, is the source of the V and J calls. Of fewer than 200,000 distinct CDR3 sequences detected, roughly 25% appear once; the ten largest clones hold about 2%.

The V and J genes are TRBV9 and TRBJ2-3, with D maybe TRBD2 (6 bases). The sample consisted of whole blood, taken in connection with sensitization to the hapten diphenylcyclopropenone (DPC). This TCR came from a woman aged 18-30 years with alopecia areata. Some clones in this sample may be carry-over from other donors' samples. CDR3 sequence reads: CASSDGGLDTQYF. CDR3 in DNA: TGTGCCAGCAGCGACGGGGGTCTGGATACGCAGTATTTT.